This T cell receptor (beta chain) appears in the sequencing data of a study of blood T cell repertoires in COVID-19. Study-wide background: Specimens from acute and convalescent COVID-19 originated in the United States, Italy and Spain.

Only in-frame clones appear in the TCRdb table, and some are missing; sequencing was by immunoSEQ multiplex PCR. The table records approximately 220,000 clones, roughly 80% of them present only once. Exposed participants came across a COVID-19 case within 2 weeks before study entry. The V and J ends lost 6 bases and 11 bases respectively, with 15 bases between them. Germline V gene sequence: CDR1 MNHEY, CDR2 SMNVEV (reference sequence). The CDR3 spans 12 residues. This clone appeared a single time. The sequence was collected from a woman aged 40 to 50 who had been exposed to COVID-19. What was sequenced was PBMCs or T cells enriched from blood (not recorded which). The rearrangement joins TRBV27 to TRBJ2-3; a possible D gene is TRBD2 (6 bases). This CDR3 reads CASRVFGGKQYF. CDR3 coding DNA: TGTGCCAGCAGGGTCTTTGGGGGGAAGCAGTATTTT.